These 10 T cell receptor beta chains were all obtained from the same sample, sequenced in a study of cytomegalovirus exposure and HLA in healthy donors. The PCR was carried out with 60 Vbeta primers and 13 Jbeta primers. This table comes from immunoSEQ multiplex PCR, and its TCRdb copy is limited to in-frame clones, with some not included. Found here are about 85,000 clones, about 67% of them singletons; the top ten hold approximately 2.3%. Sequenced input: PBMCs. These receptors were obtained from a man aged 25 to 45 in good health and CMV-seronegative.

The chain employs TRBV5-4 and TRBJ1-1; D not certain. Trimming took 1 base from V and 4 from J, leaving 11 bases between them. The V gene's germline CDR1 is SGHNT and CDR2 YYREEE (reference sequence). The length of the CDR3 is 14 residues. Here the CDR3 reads CASSLSLYGTEAFF. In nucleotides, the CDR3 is TGTGCCAGCAGCTTGTCGCTATATGGCACTGAAGCTTTCTTT. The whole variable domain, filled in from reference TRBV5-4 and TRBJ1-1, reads ETGVTQSPTHLIKTRGQQVTLRCSSQSGHNTVSWYQQALGQGPQFIFQYYREEENGRGNFPPRFSGLQFPNYSSELNVNALELDDSALYLCASSLSLYGTEAFFGQGTRLTVV.

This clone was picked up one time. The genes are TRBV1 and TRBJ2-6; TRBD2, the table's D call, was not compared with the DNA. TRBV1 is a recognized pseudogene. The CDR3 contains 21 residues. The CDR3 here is CTSSARGGAAPGHSGANVLTF. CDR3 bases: TGCACCAGCAGCGCCCGGGGAGGGGCCGCTCCCGGGCACTCTGGGGCCAACGTCCTGACTTTC.

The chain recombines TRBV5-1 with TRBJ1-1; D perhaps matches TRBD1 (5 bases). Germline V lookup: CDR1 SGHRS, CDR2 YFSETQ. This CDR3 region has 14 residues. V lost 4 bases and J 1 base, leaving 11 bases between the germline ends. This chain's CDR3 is CASSLDTGNTEAFF. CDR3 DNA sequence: TGCGCCAGCAGCCTGGATACAGGGAACACTGAAGCTTTCTTT.

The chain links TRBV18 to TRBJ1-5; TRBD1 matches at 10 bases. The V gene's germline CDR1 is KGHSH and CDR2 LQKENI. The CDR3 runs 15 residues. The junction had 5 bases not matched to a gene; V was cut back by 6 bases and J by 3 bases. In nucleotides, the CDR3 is TGTGCCAGCTCGGCCGGGACAGGGGACAATCAGCCCCAGCATTTT. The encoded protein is CASSAGTGDNQPQHF.

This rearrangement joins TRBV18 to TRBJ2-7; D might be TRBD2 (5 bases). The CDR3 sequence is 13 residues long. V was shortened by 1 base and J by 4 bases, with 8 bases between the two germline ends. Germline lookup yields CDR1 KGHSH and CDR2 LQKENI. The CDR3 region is CASSPQADYEQYF. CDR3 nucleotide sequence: TGTGCCAGCTCACCACAAGCGGATTACGAGCAGTACTTC. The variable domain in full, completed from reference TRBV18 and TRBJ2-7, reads NAGVMQNPRHLVRRRGQEARLRCSPMKGHSHVYWYRQLPEEGLKFMVYLQKENIIDESGMPKERFSAEFPKEGPSILRIQQVVRGDSAAYFCASSPQADYEQYFGPGTRLTVT.

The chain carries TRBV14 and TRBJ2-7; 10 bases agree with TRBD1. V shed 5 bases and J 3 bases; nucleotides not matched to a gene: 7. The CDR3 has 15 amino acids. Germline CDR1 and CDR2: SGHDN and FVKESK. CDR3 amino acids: CASSGFGTGDYEQYF. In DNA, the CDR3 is TGTGCCAGCAGCGGGTTCGGGACAGGGGACTACGAGCAGTACTTC.

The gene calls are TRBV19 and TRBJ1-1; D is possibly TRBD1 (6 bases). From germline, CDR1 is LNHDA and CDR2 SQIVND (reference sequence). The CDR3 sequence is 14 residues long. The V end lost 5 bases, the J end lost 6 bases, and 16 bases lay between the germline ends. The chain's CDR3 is CASSPGQYGAEAFF. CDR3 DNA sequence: TGTGCCAGTAGTCCTGGACAGTACGGGGCTGAAGCTTTCTTT.

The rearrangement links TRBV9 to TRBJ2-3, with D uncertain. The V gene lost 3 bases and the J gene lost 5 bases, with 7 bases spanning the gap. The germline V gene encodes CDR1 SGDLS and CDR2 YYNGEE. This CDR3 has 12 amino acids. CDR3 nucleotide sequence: TGTGCCAGCAGCGCCCTAGGAGATACGCAGTATTTT. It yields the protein CASSALGDTQYF. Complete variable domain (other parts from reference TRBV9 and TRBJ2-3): DSGVTQTPKHLITATGQRVTLRCSPRSGDLSVYWYQQSLDQGLQFLIQYYNGEERAKGNILERFSAQQFPDLHSELNLSSLELGDSALYFCASSALGDTQYFGPGTRLTVL.

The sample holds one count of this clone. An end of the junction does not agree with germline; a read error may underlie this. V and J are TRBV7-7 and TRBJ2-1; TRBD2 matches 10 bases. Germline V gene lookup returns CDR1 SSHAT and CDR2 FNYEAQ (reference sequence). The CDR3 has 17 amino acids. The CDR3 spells CASSSGLAEGTYNEQFF. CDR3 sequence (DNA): TGTGCTAGCAGCTCAGGACTAGCGGAGGGGACCTACAATGAGCAGTTCTTC.

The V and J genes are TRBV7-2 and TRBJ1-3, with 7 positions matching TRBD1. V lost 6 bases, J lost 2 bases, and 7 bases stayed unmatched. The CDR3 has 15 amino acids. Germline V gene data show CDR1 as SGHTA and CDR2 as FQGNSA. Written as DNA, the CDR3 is TGTGCCAGCAGTCCACAGGGGATTCCTGGAAACACCATATATTTT. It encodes CASSPQGIPGNTIYF. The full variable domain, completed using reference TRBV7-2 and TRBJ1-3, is GAGVSQSPSNKVTEKGKDVELRCDPISGHTALYWYRQSLGQGLEFLIYFQGNSAPDKSGLPSDRFSAERTGGSVSTLTIQRTQQEDSAVYLCASSPQGIPGNTIYFGEGSWLTVV.